This TCR beta chain was recorded in a study of cytomegalovirus exposure and HLA in healthy donors (TCRdb year 2017). In terms of the full investigation: An earlier analysis of 587 of the donors reported 250 to 350 Gb of sequence data and some 110 million unique TCR beta sequences obtained from 180 million or so T cells. Both class I and class II loci were covered by HLA typing, at four-digit resolution. All discovery cohort repertoires had been generated using a single sequencing platform. In a later genetic analysis, genome-wide SNP genotypes for about three fifths of the 666 donors were used, and that subset was treated as a discovery cohort. A handful of DR-DQ haplotypes were handled as single units for association and clustering because linkage in the cohort was strong. An earlier analysis of around 540 of the donors applied high-throughput TCR beta sequencing to assess whether each TCR beta V gene segment acted as functional or pseudogenic. Across about 380 genotyped donors of the cohort, an average of about 240,000 unique TCR beta nucleotide sequences per donor were sequenced, and around 20% of those sequences were non-productive. A later analysis re-examined previously published TCR beta repertoires from 500 to 700 donors and added high-resolution HLA genotyping to investigate patterns of TCR occurrence. Approximately 300 gigabases of sequencing data and around 88 million unique TCR sequences made up an early release that covered several hundred HLA-typed donors. To predict cytomegalovirus infection status, the study brought together high-throughput TCR immunosequencing, statistical association of individual TCRs with disease status, and machine learning. Rather than using new phenotypic data, the later analysis identified candidate immune exposures from TCR beta sequences and from how often those sequences occurred across donors. A separate validation cohort of about 110 different subjects was used in addition to the approximately 670-subject first cohort. Donor age, sex, ethnicity and CMV serostatus were compiled alongside the repertoire data. The T cell repertoires of under 750 subjects were profiled by immunosequencing and related to cytomegalovirus serostatus. Typing coverage differed by locus: A, B, C, DRB1 and DQB1 were typed in roughly 629-640 donors, DQA1 in about 500, DPA1 in some 600, and DPB1 in just under 490. Among the roughly 400 genotyped donors, about 85% belonged to the genetic ancestry cluster associated with self-reported Caucasian donors. The study was designed to test whether signatures of past pathogen exposure could be identified by cataloging public T cell receptors.

Study-level results and caveats: In a later genetic analysis, a missense DCLRE1C variant was associated with V-gene and J-gene trimming of TCR beta chains, and the association was replicated in an independent cohort. In a later analysis, several top co-occurrence clusters were reported to appear linked to parvovirus B19, influenza, CMV and Epstein-Barr virus. Three of the identified cytomegalovirus-associated TCR beta chains were confirmed in vitro to be specific for cytomegalovirus antigens. According to a later analysis, most CMV-associated TCR beta chains appeared to be HLA-restricted, and the HLA associations seemed to be driven largely by CMV exposure. CMV serostatus was the only immune exposure information available for the cohort. The sequencing pipeline was judged likely to have produced a cluster of highly shared sequence variants as a technical artifact. The study listed approximately 150 TCR beta chains as associated with cytomegalovirus. Only TCR beta chains were sequenced in this cohort, and the absence of alpha or paired-chain data limited detectable features. Because the 87-base-pair reads could not distinguish some IMGT-functional V segments, including TRBV6-2 and TRBV6-3, those segments were excluded. When HLA alleles, especially DR and DQ, strongly co-occurred, TCR associations were difficult to assign to individual alleles. In an earlier analysis of some 550 of the donors, most TCR beta V segments were observed in productive rearrangements about 87% or about 30% of the time, broadly matching IMGT annotations. Cytomegalovirus status was reported to be diagnosed by the classifier with high specificity and sensitivity in both the original and validation cohorts. It was suggested by the authors that the approach could potentially be generalized to other disease states and immunological phenotypes. Correlated functional status among segregating V segments might reflect linkage disequilibrium, but an unknown experimental factor could not be ruled out. Roughly uniform sequencing depth across donors was assumed in presence/absence analyses, although this assumption may not hold. Because HLA typing was unavailable for some donors at each locus, only the typed subset was used in association tests. According to a later genetic analysis, donors in an Asian-associated ancestry cluster had fewer N-insertions in productive TCRs than the approximately 630-donor mean. At a false discovery rate of 0.05, a later analysis linked approximately 18,000 TCR beta sequences to specific HLA alleles. According to a later analysis, TCR association rates differed among HLA loci, with DRB1 alleles showing the most associated TCRs and HLA-C alleles showing the fewest. Compared with equally common non-associated chains, HLA-associated TCR beta chains in a later analysis were more clonally expanded and had lower generation probabilities. Across donors, most TCR sequences were observed very rarely, whereas some public TCRs were present in many individuals. A further reported finding was that TCR beta sequences accurately predicted the HLA-A and HLA-B alleles for most subjects in the first cohort. Because counts were too low, about 15 rarely observed V segments, including chromosome 9 orphons, were left out of the earlier analysis of approximately 580 of the donors.

A distance of 10 bases separates the germline ends of V and J, which lose 6 bases and 0 bases respectively. Looking up the germline V gene (reference sequence) yields CDR1 LNHDA and CDR2 SQIVND. There are 14 amino acids in the CDR3, from cysteine to phenylalanine inclusive. Only the CDR3 part of the read is kept: 42 bases, read in frame from the first base. The cohort comprised under 700 healthy bone marrow donors. All cohort members were sampled while nominally healthy, although unrecorded immune exposures were likely present. The donor was CMV seronegative and was included in the group of 352 seronegative cohort members. A peripheral blood sample was collected from each donor, and TCR beta sequencing was performed on peripheral blood mononuclear cells. The Qiagen DNeasy Blood Extraction Kit was used to extract genomic DNA from the blood cell samples. Remarks on this clone: This receptor's antigen is unknown. Base qualities are not at hand, and no much larger clone is one base apart.

Library preparation used the immunoSEQ multiplex PCR assay. A mixture of 60 forward primers for TCR Vbeta segments and 13 reverse primers for TCR Jbeta segments was used in the multiplex PCR. The CDR3 region of rearranged TCR beta genes was amplified from genomic DNA by a multiplex PCR assay. The Illumina HiSeq System was used to sequence the amplified TCR beta libraries as 87-base-pair reads. In the authors' own workflow: A later analysis tallied some 79 million unique TCR beta chains across the 700 or so repertoires, and approximately 12 million of those chains were shared by two or more donors. A nearest-neighbor algorithm error-corrected the raw reads and collapsed the reads into unique sequences, merging closely related sequences to remove PCR and sequencing errors. V, D and J gene segments were assigned by aligning CDR3 sequences to IMGT reference sequences. Each retained sequence needed at least a six-nucleotide match to both a V gene segment and a J gene segment. A rearrangement was called productive if the CDR3 had no stop codons and remained in frame with V and J, and every other rearrangement was called non-productive. CDR3 was defined by IMGT convention, running from the second conserved V-encoded cysteine to the conserved J-encoded phenylalanine. The earlier analysis of about 500 of the donors excluded sequences that lacked an unambiguous match to a single V gene segment. In an earlier analysis of 587 of the donors, V segments were called functional above 56.7% productive rearrangements and were called segregating when the between-donor standard deviation exceeded 5%. A statistical classification framework was built for diagnosing cytomegalovirus status from the catalog of TCR beta chain sequences. In a later analysis, TCR nucleotide sequences were compared against IMGT/GENE-DB human TR gene sequences so that V and J genes could be assigned. In a later analysis, CDR3 sequences and most-parsimonious VDJ recombination scenarios were assigned using the TCRdist pipeline. In a later analysis, each TCR beta chain was defined by its CDR3 amino acid sequence together with its V-gene family, and reads without a unique V-gene family were excluded. In a later analysis, 500 to 700 highly shared, low-generation-probability nucleotide sequences were removed to address suspected cross-contamination and a sequencing artifact. A later analysis calculated a clonal expansion index for each public chain from normalized within-repertoire ranks of inferred template counts. In a later analysis, generation probabilities were computed with a VDJ recombination model fitted to out-of-frame rearrangements, and the resulting probabilities were checked against IGoR. In a later analysis, TCR-TCR, TCR-HLA and TCR-CMV co-occurrence was scored with hypergeometric tests, and a repertoire-size bias correction was applied to TCR pairs. A later analysis estimated false discovery rates by permuting HLA or CMV assignments 20 times. In a later analysis, co-occurring TCRs were grouped using DBSCAN, with TCRdist sequence similarity added in when clustering inside HLA-allele-positive subsets. For co-occurrence clustering, repertoires with fewer than 30,000 or more than 120,000 public chains were excluded, along with roughly five repertoires with anomalous nucleotide sharing. This immuneACCESS table, as held by TCRdb, lists in-frame sequences with V and J called but not all clones. Of the missing ones, under half trace to an unresolved V gene in checked studies; the others have no known cause. The DNA was the basis for D and trimming; V, J and clone size are from that table. In all, the sample holds 75,000 to 85,000 clones, and around three quarters of those were seen once. Together, the top ten hold 1.1% of the sample.

The sequence came from a male donor in good health and CMV-seronegative. This sequence uses TRBV19 and TRBJ2-3; the D gene is not confidently resolved. The specimen sequenced was PBMCs. The CDR3 sequence is CASREPHSTDTQYF. In nucleotides, the sequence is TGTGCCAGTAGAGAGCCCCACAGCACAGATACGCAGTATTTT. Outside the CDR3, residues come from the reference TRBV19 and TRBJ2-3 proteins, so the full variable domain is: DGGITQSPKYLFRKEGQNVTLSCEQNLNHDAMYWYRQDPGQGLRLIYYSQIVNDFQKGDIAEGYSVSREKKESFPLTVTSAQKNPTAFYLCASREPHSTDTQYFGPGTRLTVL.